This is a list of T cell receptor beta chains from one sample in a study of control samples from healthy donors and cancer patients. Sequencing used immunoSEQ multiplex PCR; TCRdb keeps in-frame clones, though not all of them. The sample records about 120,000 clones, approximately 88% being singletons. Sequences were obtained from blood. The receptors were sampled from a man in his fifties or sixties in good health. Each CDR3 is given with its conserved first and last residue. Each record gives: CDR3 protein, CDR3 DNA, V gene, J gene, D gene, clone size. D genes are given only for firm matches. Some rows have no size entry. The others give once, few or many, or a class for an expanded clone.

CDR3 protein: CASSARLAGGVGTQYF
CDR3 DNA: TGTGCCAGCAGCGCACGACTAGCGGGTGGGGTTGGTACGCAGTATTTT
V gene: TRBV9
J gene: TRBJ2-3
D gene: TRBD2
clone size: .

CDR3 protein: CASSAREDRAYEQYF
CDR3 DNA: TGTGCCAGCAGCGCCCGAGAGGACCGAGCCTACGAGCAGTACTTC
V gene: TRBV9
J gene: TRBJ2-7
D gene: .
clone size: .

CDR3 protein: CASSYLPGQDYEQFF
CDR3 DNA: TGTGCCAGCAGCTACCTTCCGGGACAGGACTATGAGCAGTTCTTC
V gene: TRBV5-8
J gene: TRBJ2-1
D gene: TRBD1
clone size: .

CDR3 protein: CASSTSKYRGTGDNQPQHF
CDR3 DNA: TGTGCCAGTAGTACCTCGAAGTACAGGGGAACGGGCGACAATCAGCCCCAGCATTTT
V gene: TRBV19
J gene: TRBJ1-5
D gene: TRBD1
clone size: .

CDR3 protein: CSADRETYGYTF
CDR3 DNA: TGCAGCGCGGACAGGGAGACCTATGGCTACACCTTC
V gene: TRBV29-1
J gene: TRBJ1-2
D gene: TRBD1
clone size: .

CDR3 protein: CASNLQGATGELFF
CDR3 DNA: TGTGCCAGCAACCTACAGGGGGCCACCGGGGAGCTGTTTTTT
V gene: TRBV7-2
J gene: TRBJ2-2
D gene: TRBD1
clone size: .

CDR3 protein: CASSESDSWGWAFF
CDR3 DNA: TGCGCCAGCAGCGAATCTGACAGCTGGGGATGGGCTTTCTTT
V gene: TRBV10-2
J gene: TRBJ1-1
D gene: .
clone size: .

CDR3 protein: CASSPSPPGRNEKLFF
CDR3 DNA: TGTGCCAGCAGTCCCTCCCCCCCGGGGCGCAATGAAAAACTGTTTTTT
V gene: TRBV27
J gene: TRBJ1-4
D gene: .
clone size: .

CDR3 protein: CASSFRGAYNSPLHF
CDR3 DNA: TGTGCCAGCAGTTTTCGGGGGGCCTATAATTCACCCCTCCACTTT
V gene: TRBV27
J gene: TRBJ1-6
D gene: .
clone size: .

CDR3 protein: CASSFRHRGIYNSPLHF
CDR3 DNA: TGTGCCAGCAGTTTTCGTCACCGGGGTATCTATAATTCACCCCTCCACTTT
V gene: TRBV28
J gene: TRBJ1-6
D gene: .
clone size: .

CDR3 protein: CASSFSTTTDTQYF
CDR3 DNA: TGCGCCAGCAGCTTCTCCACCACCACAGATACGCAGTATTTT
V gene: TRBV5-1
J gene: TRBJ2-3
D gene: .
clone size: .

CDR3 protein: CASTLNTRTGELFF
CDR3 DNA: TGTGCCAGCACTCTGAACACTCGTACCGGGGAGCTGTTTTTT
V gene: TRBV2
J gene: TRBJ2-2
D gene: .
clone size: .

CDR3 protein: CASSSPGRPSTDTQYF
CDR3 DNA: TGTGCCAGCAGTTCCCCGGGGAGGCCTAGCACAGATACGCAGTATTTT
V gene: TRBV27
J gene: TRBJ2-3
D gene: .
clone size: .

CDR3 protein: CASSIGLQHLNQPQHF
CDR3 DNA: TGTGCCAGTAGTATTGGGCTCCAACATCTCAATCAGCCCCAGCATTTT
V gene: TRBV19
J gene: TRBJ1-5
D gene: .
clone size: .

CDR3 protein: CASSLTGPPNTEAFF
CDR3 DNA: TGTGCCAGCAGCTTGACAGGGCCGCCGAACACTGAAGCTTTCTTT
V gene: TRBV5-6
J gene: TRBJ1-1
D gene: .
clone size: .

CDR3 protein: CASSSRQGFHEKLFF
CDR3 DNA: TGTGCCAGCAGCTCCCGTCAGGGGTTCCATGAAAAACTGTTTTTT
V gene: TRBV5-6
J gene: TRBJ1-4
D gene: .
clone size: once

CDR3 protein: CASRQNRVTEAFF
CDR3 DNA: TGTGCCAGTAGGCAAAACAGGGTCACTGAAGCTTTCTTT
V gene: TRBV19
J gene: TRBJ1-1
D gene: .
clone size: .

CDR3 protein: CASSPAQGQGGTGELFF
CDR3 DNA: TGTGCCAGCTCACCAGCGCAGGGACAGGGAGGCACCGGGGAGCTGTTTTTT
V gene: TRBV18
J gene: TRBJ2-2
D gene: TRBD1
clone size: .

CDR3 protein: CASSDATGGDVYEQYF
CDR3 DNA: TGTGCCAGCAGTGACGCGACAGGGGGCGACGTTTACGAGCAGTACTTC
V gene: TRBV6-4
J gene: TRBJ2-7
D gene: TRBD1
clone size: .

CDR3 protein: CASTLDSENYGYTF
CDR3 DNA: TGTGCCAGCACCCTGGACAGCGAGAACTATGGCTACACCTTC
V gene: TRBV5-4
J gene: TRBJ1-2
D gene: .
clone size: .

CDR3 protein: CASSQGAQRTEAFF
CDR3 DNA: TGTGCCAGTAGTCAGGGGGCGCAAAGGACTGAAGCTTTCTTT
V gene: TRBV19
J gene: TRBJ1-1
D gene: TRBD1
clone size: .

CDR3 protein: CASNTGNNQPQHF
CDR3 DNA: TGTGCCAGCAATACAGGGAACAATCAGCCCCAGCATTTT
V gene: TRBV2
J gene: TRBJ1-5
D gene: .
clone size: .

CDR3 protein: CATSDSLTGNGYTF
CDR3 DNA: TGTGCCACCAGTGATTCGCTGACAGGGAATGGCTACACCTTC
V gene: TRBV24-1
J gene: TRBJ1-2
D gene: TRBD1
clone size: .

CDR3 protein: CASRPGLMDYEQYF
CDR3 DNA: TGTGCCAGCAGACCGGGACTAATGGACTACGAGCAGTACTTC
V gene: TRBV6-6
J gene: TRBJ2-7
D gene: TRBD2
clone size: .

CDR3 protein: CASSQSTSGGNQPQHF
CDR3 DNA: TGCGCCAGCAGCCAAAGTACGTCAGGGGGCAATCAGCCCCAGCATTTT
V gene: TRBV4-3
J gene: TRBJ1-5
D gene: .
clone size: .

CDR3 protein: CATSRLTEAFF
CDR3 DNA: TGTGCCACCAGCAGACTGACTGAAGCTTTCTTT
V gene: TRBV15
J gene: TRBJ1-1
D gene: .
clone size: .